Listed here are 2 T cell receptor beta chains from one sample, sequenced in a study of cytomegalovirus exposure and HLA in healthy donors. Here immunoSEQ multiplex PCR was the method, and the copy in TCRdb shows in-frame clones only, minus some. Found here are about 130,000 clones, roughly 95% of them singletons; the top ten hold about 1.8%. What was sequenced was PBMCs. Source of these receptors: a man aged 18 to 30 in good health and CMV-seronegative.

The chain combines TRBV5-6 with TRBJ2-7, with TRBD2 matching over 7 bases. J gave up 5 bases and V 4 bases, and 12 bases lay outside the gene matches. CDR3 length equals 15 residues. The germline V gene encodes CDR1 SGHDT and CDR2 YYEEEE. CDR3 region: CASSPFAGVVNEQYF. CDR3 nucleotide sequence: TGTGCCAGCAGCCCTTTTGCGGGAGTCGTCAACGAGCAGTACTTC. Filled out from reference TRBV5-6 and TRBJ2-7, the complete variable domain reads DAGVTQSPTHLIKTRGQQVTLRCSPKSGHDTVSWYQQALGQGPQFIFQYYEEEERQRGNFPDRFSGHQFPNYSSELNVNALLLGDSALYLCASSPFAGVVNEQYFGPGTRLTVT.

The V and J genes are TRBV2 and TRBJ2-7; 15 bases map to TRBD2. The CDR3 is 16 amino acids. CDR1 and CDR2 (germline): SNHLY, FYNNEI. The J segment lost 6 bases and the V segment lost 1 base, leaving 4 bases of the junction unmatched. In nucleotides, the CDR3 is TGTGCCAGCAGTGAAGGAGGGGGACTAGCGGGAGGCGAGCAGTACTTC. This codes for CASSEGGGLAGGEQYF.